This T cell receptor (beta chain) comes out of a study of blood T cell repertoires in COVID-19. Overall study: COVID-19 samples, acute and convalescent, were from the United States, Italy and Spain.

The ends were cut back, 6 bases at V and 7 bases at J, with 16 bases in the middle. The germline gives CDR1 MNHNY, CDR2 SVGAGI (reference sequence). CDR3 length equals 15 residues. Some clones are missing from TCRdb's copy, which holds only in-frame ones; the method was immunoSEQ multiplex PCR. The table includes 240,000 or so clones, 86% detected once. This clonotype originated in a man older than 75 with acute or convalescent COVID-19. Sequenced material: peripheral blood. The gene calls are TRBV6-6 and TRBJ1-6, with D possibly being TRBD1 (5 bases). The CDR3: CASSPTGTGNSPLHF. In DNA form, the CDR3 reads TGTGCCAGCAGCCCCACCGGGACTGGCAATTCACCCCTCCACTTT.